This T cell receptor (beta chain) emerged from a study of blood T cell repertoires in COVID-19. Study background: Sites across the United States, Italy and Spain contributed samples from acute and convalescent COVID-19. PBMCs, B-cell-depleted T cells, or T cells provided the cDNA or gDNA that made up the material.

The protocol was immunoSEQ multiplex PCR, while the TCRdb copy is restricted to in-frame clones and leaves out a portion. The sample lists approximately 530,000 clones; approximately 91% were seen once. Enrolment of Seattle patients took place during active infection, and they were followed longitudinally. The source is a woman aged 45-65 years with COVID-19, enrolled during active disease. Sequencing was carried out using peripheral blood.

CDR3 residues: CASSLGLGYNADTQYF. The CDR3 bases are TGTGCCAGCTCCCTGGGACTAGGATATAATGCAGATACGCAGTATTTT. This chain joins TRBV18 and TRBJ2-3, with 8 bases aligning to TRBD2. This CDR3 region has 16 residues. Looked up from germline, CDR1 is KGHSH and CDR2 is LQKENI. The trim removed 6 bases at V and 4 bases at J, leaving 12 bases unmatched. The full variable domain, rest sourced from reference TRBV18 and TRBJ2-3, is NAGVMQNPRHLVRRRGQEARLRCSPMKGHSHVYWYRQLPEEGLKFMVYLQKENIIDESGMPKERFSAEFPKEGPSILRIQQVVRGDSAAYFCASSLGLGYNADTQYFGPGTRLTVL.